These T cell receptor beta chains were read from a single sample in a study of control samples from healthy donors and cancer patients. Sequenced by immunoSEQ multiplex PCR; TCRdb stores in-frame clones only, minus some. The sample carries 130,000 to 150,000 clones, around 85% recorded once. Sequencing used blood. These receptors originate from a woman aged 30 to 39 in good health. CDR3s include the opening cysteine and the closing phenylalanine or tryptophan. D genes are given only for firm matches. Only some rows state a clone size, as once, few, many or a class for expanded clones.

j_call d_call clone_size v_call cdr3_aa cdr3_nt
TRBJ1-4 NA NA TRBV30 CAWSVKLGRFNEKLFF TGTGCCTGGAGTGTAAAGTTGGGACGGTTTAATGAAAAACTGTTTTTT
TRBJ2-1 NA once TRBV2 CASMAGAYNEQFF TGTGCCAGCATGGCGGGCGCCTACAATGAGCAGTTCTTC
TRBJ2-2 NA NA TRBV10-3 CATGQNTNTGELFF TGTGCCACAGGGCAGAACACGAACACCGGGGAGCTGTTTTTT
TRBJ2-7 TRBD1 NA TRBV2 CASSEALPPRDRVHEQYF TGTGCCAGCAGTGAAGCGCTTCCCCCCCGGGACAGGGTCCACGAGCAGTACTTC
TRBJ2-5 TRBD1 once TRBV5-1 CASSAGQVQETQYF TGCGCCAGCAGCGCCGGACAGGTCCAGGAGACCCAGTACTTC
TRBJ2-5 TRBD1 NA TRBV24-1 CATSRRSGGLETQYF TGTGCCACCAGCCGAAGATCAGGGGGCTTGGAGACCCAGTACTTC
TRBJ1-3 NA few TRBV9 CASSLGTGEGTGNTIYF TGTGCCAGCAGCCTGGGGACCGGGGAGGGAACGGGAAACACCATATATTTT
TRBJ1-2 NA NA TRBV28 CASSLEGYGYTF TGTGCCAGCAGTTTAGAGGGATATGGCTACACCTTC
TRBJ2-1 TRBD2 NA TRBV6-5 CVSGRAYNEQFF TGCGTTAGCGGGAGGGCCTACAATGAGCAGTTCTTC
TRBJ1-4 TRBD1 NA TRBV5-6 CASSLPAQGGEKLFF TGTGCCAGCAGCTTGCCAGCGCAGGGGGGTGAAAAACTGTTTTTT
TRBJ1-1 TRBD1 NA TRBV29-1 CTVAGQQNTEAFF TGCACCGTGGCGGGACAGCAGAACACTGAAGCTTTCTTT
TRBJ2-7 TRBD2 NA TRBV4-2 CASRRGSDSYEQYF TGTGCCAGCAGGCGCGGGAGCGACTCCTACGAGCAGTACTTC
TRBJ2-4 NA NA TRBV19 CASHGAKNIQYF TGTGCCAGTCACGGGGCCAAAAACATTCAGTACTTC
TRBJ1-2 TRBD1 NA TRBV23-1 CASSHGTGYGYTF TGCGCCAGCAGTCACGGGACAGGGTACGGCTACACCTTC
TRBJ1-2 NA NA TRBV7-8 CASSLSRDANYGYTF TGTGCCAGCAGCCTCAGCCGGGACGCTAACTATGGCTACACCTTC
TRBJ1-4 TRBD1 NA TRBV5-1 CASSLPQGAGEKLFF TGCGCCAGCAGCTTGCCTCAGGGGGCTGGGGAAAAACTGTTTTTT
TRBJ1-2 NA NA TRBV6-5 CASRRQTNYGYTF TGTGCCAGCAGGAGACAGACAAACTATGGCTACACCTTC
TRBJ2-3 NA few TRBV3-1/TRBV3-2 CASSQDWSDTQYF TGTGCCAGCAGCCAAGATTGGTCAGATACGCAGTATTTT
TRBJ2-3 TRBD1 NA TRBV5-6 CASSFGQGQNTQYF TGTGCCAGCAGCTTTGGACAGGGGCAAAATACGCAGTATTTT